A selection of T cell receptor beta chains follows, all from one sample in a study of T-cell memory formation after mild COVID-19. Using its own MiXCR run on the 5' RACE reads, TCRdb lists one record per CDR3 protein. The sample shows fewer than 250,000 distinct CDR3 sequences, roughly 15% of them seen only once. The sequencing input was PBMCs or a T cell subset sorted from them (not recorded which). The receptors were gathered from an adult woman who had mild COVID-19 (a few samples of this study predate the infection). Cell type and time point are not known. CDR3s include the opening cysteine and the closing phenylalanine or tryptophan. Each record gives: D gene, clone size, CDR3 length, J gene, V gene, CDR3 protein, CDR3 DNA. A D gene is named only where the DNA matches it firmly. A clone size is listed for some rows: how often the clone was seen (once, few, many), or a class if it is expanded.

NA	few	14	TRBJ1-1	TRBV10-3	CAISESGPNTEAFF	TGTGCCATCAGTGAGTCGGGCCCAAACACTGAAGCTTTCTTT
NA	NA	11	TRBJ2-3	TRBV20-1	CSAISLHTQYF	TGCAGTGCTATTTCTCTGCATACGCAGTATTTT
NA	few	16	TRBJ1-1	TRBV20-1	CSARDVLGRAGTEAFF	TGCAGTGCTAGAGATGTCTTAGGCAGGGCGGGCACTGAAGCTTTCTTT
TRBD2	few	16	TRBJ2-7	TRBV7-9	CASSLRKREGLYEQYF	TGTGCCAGCAGCCTTAGGAAGCGGGAGGGACTTTACGAGCAGTACTTC
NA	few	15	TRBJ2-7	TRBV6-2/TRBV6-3	CASKPNRDAFYEQYF	TGTGCCAGCAAACCCAACCGGGACGCCTTCTACGAGCAGTACTTC
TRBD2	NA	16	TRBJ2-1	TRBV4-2	CASSQGGTSVTNEQFF	TGTGCCAGCAGCCAGGGCGGGACTAGCGTGACCAATGAGCAGTTCTTC
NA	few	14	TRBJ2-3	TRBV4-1	CASSQDKSTDTQYF	TGCGCCAGCAGCCAAGATAAGAGCACAGATACGCAGTATTTT
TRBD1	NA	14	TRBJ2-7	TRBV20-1	CSADPGTAPYEQYF	TGCAGTGCCGACCCCGGGACAGCTCCCTACGAGCAGTACTTC
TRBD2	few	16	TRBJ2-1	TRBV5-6	CASSFLAARTYNEQFF	TGTGCCAGCAGCTTCCTAGCGGCTCGAACCTACAATGAGCAGTTCTTC
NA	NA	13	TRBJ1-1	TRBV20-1	CSASSDMNTEAFF	TGCAGTGCTAGCAGTGACATGAACACTGAAGCTTTCTTT
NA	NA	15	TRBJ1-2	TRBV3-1	CASRTGGGSNYGYTF	TGTGCCAGCCGGACCGGGGGGGGCTCCAACTATGGCTACACCTTC
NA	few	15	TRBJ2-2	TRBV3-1	CATTPASTNTGELFF	TGTGCCACCACACCAGCGAGTACGAACACCGGGGAGCTGTTTTTT
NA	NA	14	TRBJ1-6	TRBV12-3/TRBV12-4	CASSFSGSGSPLHF	TGTGCCAGCAGTTTTTCGGGTAGCGGTTCACCCCTCCACTTT
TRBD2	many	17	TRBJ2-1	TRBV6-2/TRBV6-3	CASSYSPPSGIYNEQFF	TGTGCCAGCAGTTACTCCCCTCCTAGCGGAATATACAATGAGCAGTTCTTC
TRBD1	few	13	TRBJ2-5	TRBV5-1	CASSSGQQETQYF	TGCGCCAGCAGCTCGGGACAGCAAGAGACCCAGTACTTC
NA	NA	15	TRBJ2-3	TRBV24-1	CATSDLSFGTDTQYF	TGTGCCACCAGTGATTTAAGCTTCGGCACAGATACGCAGTATTTT
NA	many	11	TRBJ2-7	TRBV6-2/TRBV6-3	CASSYYYEQYF	TGTGCCAGCAGTTACTACTACGAGCAGTACTTC
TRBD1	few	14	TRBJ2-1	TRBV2	CARFRDRGRGEQFF	TGTGCCAGATTCCGGGACAGGGGGCGCGGTGAGCAGTTCTTC
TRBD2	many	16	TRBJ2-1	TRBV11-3	CASSPQAGGSYNEQFF	TGTGCCAGCAGTCCCCAGGCGGGAGGGTCCTACAATGAGCAGTTCTTC
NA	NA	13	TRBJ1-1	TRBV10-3	CAISATVNTEAFF	TGTGCCATCAGTGCGACAGTGAACACTGAAGCTTTCTTT
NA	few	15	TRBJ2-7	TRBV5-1	CASSLEGPAIYEQYF	TGCGCCAGCAGCTTAGAGGGCCCGGCAATTTACGAGCAGTACTTC
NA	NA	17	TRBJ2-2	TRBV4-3	CASSQGAGPMNTGELFF	TGCGCCAGCAGCCAAGGCGCAGGCCCAATGAACACCGGGGAGCTGTTTTTT
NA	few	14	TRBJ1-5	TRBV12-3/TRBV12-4	CASSLSGAYQPQHF	TGTGCCAGCAGTTTATCGGGGGCCTATCAGCCCCAGCATTTT
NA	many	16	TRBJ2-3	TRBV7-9	CASSLDGGALTDTQYF	TGTGCCAGCAGCCTGGACGGGGGAGCACTCACAGATACGCAGTATTTT
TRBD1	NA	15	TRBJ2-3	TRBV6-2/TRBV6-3	CASHIDRGLTDTQYF	TGTGCCAGCCATATTGACAGGGGGCTGACAGATACGCAGTATTTT